This passage covers 31 T cell receptor beta chains from one sample sequenced in a study of cytomegalovirus exposure and HLA in healthy donors. Primers: 60 Vbeta forward and 13 Jbeta reverse. This table comes from immunoSEQ multiplex PCR, and its TCRdb copy is limited to in-frame clones, with some not included. The sample records about 150,000 clones, 75% to 85% being singletons. The sequencing sample was made of PBMCs. These TCRs come from a human donor in good health.

The chain joins TRBV6-5 to TRBJ1-1; D gene uncertain. The V gene's germline CDR1 is MNHEY and CDR2 SVGAGI. Trimming pared 0 bases from V and 5 bases from J, leaving 13 bases between. The CDR3 length is 15 residues. The CDR3 loop is CASSYSRRGDTEAFF. The CDR3 coding sequence is TGTGCCAGCAGTTACTCACGCAGAGGAGATACTGAAGCTTTCTTT.

The chain combines TRBV15 with TRBJ2-7; 7 nucleotides match TRBD2. Trimming took 7 bases from V and 3 from J; bases not matched to a gene: 9. Germline lookup yields CDR1 LNHNV and CDR2 YYDKDF (reference sequence). The CDR3 length is 14 residues. The CDR3 DNA reads TGTGCCACCACCGAGGCTAGCGGAGACTACGAGCAGTACTTC. It is translated as CATTEASGDYEQYF.

CDR3 bases: TGTGCCAGCAGTGAGGCGGGGGGGATCTCAGATACGCAGTATTTT. Encoded protein: CASSEAGGISDTQYF. The V gene is TRBV25-1, the J gene TRBJ2-3; 9 bases fit TRBD2. With 3 bases clipped from V and 4 bases from J, the junction kept 5 bases outside the gene matches. There are 15 residues in the CDR3. Per germline, CDR1 MGHDK and CDR2 SYGVNS.

The CDR3 here is CASLRAQYNEQFF. The DNA for the CDR3 is TGTGCCAGCCTGAGGGCTCAATACAATGAGCAGTTCTTC. The genes are TRBV7-9 and TRBJ2-1; possible D gene TRBD2, 5 bases. CDR1 and CDR2 (germline): SEHNR, FQNEAQ (reference sequence). V was trimmed by 8 bases and J by 4 bases, leaving 12 bases between them. This CDR3 comprises 13 residues.

The genes are TRBV7-2 and TRBJ1-2, with a possible D match to TRBD1 (6 bases). In germline, CDR1 is SGHTA, CDR2 FQGNSA. CDR3 length: 14 residues. Trimming left V 0 bases short and J 6 bases short, with 11 bases between. The CDR3 region has the DNA TGTGCCAGCAGCTTAGCCAGGGGTGACCATGGCTACACCTTC. This translates into CASSLARGDHGYTF.

V and J are TRBV18 and TRBJ1-6, with D unresolved. The V and J ends lost 2 bases and 7 bases respectively, with 9 bases between them. The CDR3 consists of 14 residues. The germline gives CDR1 KGHSH, CDR2 LQKENI. The CDR3, as DNA: TGTGCCAGCTCACCAGCAGGTCGGAATTCACCCCTCCACTTT. Translation: CASSPAGRNSPLHF.

This clone was detected only a few times. This rearrangement joins TRBV5-6 to TRBJ2-5; 16 positions match TRBD2. The CDR3 covers 19 residues. CDR1 is SGHDT, CDR2 YYEEEE, per germline. V trimming: 1 base; J trimming: 5 bases; junction bases outside the gene matches: 11. The CDR3 bases are TGTGCCAGCAGCTTGAAACCCGGGACTAGCGGGAGGGCCAGTGAGACCCAGTACTTC. As protein: CASSLKPGTSGRASETQYF.

The chain has TRBV18 and TRBJ1-2; D not resolved. Germline assignment: CDR1 KGHSH and CDR2 LQKENI. Between the trimmed V and J ends, which lost 5 bases and 10 bases, there was a span of 11 bases. This CDR3 spans 11 amino acids. The CDR3 coding sequence is TGTGCCAGCTCAAGTGGGCTGGACTACACCTTC. Translating gives CASSSGLDYTF.

V gene TRBV7-2 combines with J gene TRBJ2-7; 9 bases are shared with TRBD1. CDR3 length: 17 amino acids. Trimming removed 3 bases from V and 1 base from J; junction bases left unmatched: 10. The V gene's germline CDR1 is SGHTA and CDR2 FQGNSA. The CDR3 protein is CASSFFLTGTGSYEQYF. The CDR3 coding sequence is TGTGCCAGCAGCTTCTTTTTGACCGGGACAGGGTCCTACGAGCAGTACTTC.

This chain joins TRBV28 and TRBJ1-4; TRBD1 matches at 8 bases. Germline trimming cut 6 bases from V and 6 bases from J; bases unmatched to any gene: 12. From germline, CDR1 is MDHEN and CDR2 SYDVKM. The CDR3 sequence is 16 residues long. As DNA, the CDR3 is TGTGCCAGCAGGGAGGGGTTGACAGGGGACCATGAAAAACTGTTTTTT. Translated: CASREGLTGDHEKLFF.

CDR3 residues: CASSSFRQGADTEAFF. The CDR3 DNA reads TGTGCCAGCAGCTCATTTCGACAGGGGGCGGACACTGAAGCTTTCTTT. V usage is TRBV7-6 and J usage is TRBJ1-1, with 10 nucleotides matching TRBD1. V lost 4 bases and J lost 3; bases outside the gene matches: 8. Germline CDR1 is SGHVS and CDR2 is FNYEAQ. The CDR3 consists of 16 residues.

This clone was observed a single time. The chain combines TRBV5-1 with TRBJ1-3, with TRBD1 matching over 7 bases. The CDR3 contains 13 residues. V lost 4 bases to trimming and J lost 8 bases; unmatched junction nucleotides: 6. Germline CDR1 reads SGHRS; CDR2 reads YFSETQ. CDR3 region: CASSPTGWDTIYF. The CDR3 DNA is TGCGCCAGCAGCCCGACAGGGTGGGACACCATATATTTT.

The chain has TRBV7-2 and TRBJ1-1, with TRBD1 matching over 10 bases. The J segment lost 1 base and the V segment lost 5 bases, leaving 7 bases of the junction unmatched. CDR1 and CDR2 from the germline V gene are SGHTA and FQGNSA. This CDR3 spans 16 amino acids. The CDR3 DNA follows: TGTGCCAGCAGCCAGGACAGGGGGTACGGGAACACTGAAGCTTTCTTT. As protein: CASSQDRGYGNTEAFF.

This clone came up a few times. DNA for the CDR3: TGTGCCAGCAGTGCACAGGCAGGGGATCCCTACGAGCAGTACTTC. It codes for CASSAQAGDPYEQYF. The rearrangement links TRBV2 to TRBJ2-7, with TRBD1 as a possible D gene (6 bases). The V gene's germline CDR1 is SNHLY and CDR2 FYNNEI. The length of the CDR3 is 15 residues. Trimming pared 4 bases from V and 2 bases from J, leaving 15 bases between.

This CDR3 reads CASSLVGAHEQYF. In DNA form, the CDR3 reads TGTGCCAGCAGCTTAGTAGGGGCCCACGAGCAGTACTTC. The chain combines TRBV7-9 with TRBJ2-7; maybe TRBD1 (5 bases). CDR1 is SEHNR and CDR2 is FQNEAQ in the germline V gene (reference sequence). This CDR3 contains 13 residues. V was clipped by 1 base and J by 5 bases, with 9 bases between them.

The chain recombines TRBV5-1 with TRBJ1-4, with 7 bases that match TRBD1. Trimming cost V 0 bases and J 5 bases; bases outside gene matches: 4. CDR3 length: 15 residues. CDR1 is SGHRS and CDR2 is YFSETQ in the germline V gene. This CDR3 is CASSLETGFNEKLFF. CDR3 nucleotides: TGCGCCAGCAGCTTGGAGACAGGGTTCAATGAAAAACTGTTTTTT.

This clone was counted once. Other nucleotide sequences in the sample specify the same CDR3. V usage is TRBV27 and J usage is TRBJ1-1; D may be TRBD1 (6 bases). The CDR3 extends over 14 amino acids. V was cut by 3 bases and J by 1 base, with 9 bases left in between. Germline values: CDR1 MNHEY, CDR2 SMNVEV (reference sequence). The CDR3 here is CASSFGTPNTEAFF. In DNA, the CDR3 is TGTGCCAGCAGTTTTGGGACACCGAACACTGAAGCTTTCTTT.

This chain uses TRBV5-1 with TRBJ1-5; D might be TRBD1 (5 bases). This CDR3 has 14 amino acids. Germline CDR1 SGHRS, CDR2 YFSETQ. V lost 4 bases and J lost 4, with 12 bases in between. CDR3 in amino acids: CASSTGLPNQPQHF. Here the CDR3 DNA reads TGCGCCAGCAGCACGGGACTGCCAAATCAGCCCCAGCATTTT.

The chain carries TRBV7-6 and TRBJ1-1, with 9 bases lining up with TRBD1. CDR1 SGHVS and CDR2 FNYEAQ come from the germline V gene. J gave up 4 bases and V 5 bases, and 5 bases lay outside the gene matches. The CDR3 spans 14 residues. CDR3 bases: TGTGCCAGCAGCGCACAGGGGGCTAGCACTGAAGCTTTCTTT. The encoded protein is CASSAQGASTEAFF.

V gene TRBV11-1 combines with J gene TRBJ2-1; 7 nucleotides match TRBD2. The CDR3 spans 15 residues. The junction had 6 bases not matched to a gene; V was cut back by 5 bases and J by 2 bases. Germline-derived CDR1 and CDR2 are SGHAT and FQDESV (reference sequence). CDR3 in amino acids: CASSRPGTTYNEQFF. The CDR3 DNA reads TGTGCCAGCAGCCGTCCAGGGACTACCTACAATGAGCAGTTCTTC.

This rearrangement joins TRBV6-5 to TRBJ2-5; 7 bases align to TRBD1. The DNA end lines up better with TRBJ2-7; the J call may be wrong. CDR3 length equals 13 residues. Per the germline V gene, CDR1 is MNHEY and CDR2 is SVGAGI. The CDR3 nucleotides are TGTGCCAGCAGTCCGGACAGGACGTACGAGCAGTACTTC. Its translation is CASSPDRTYEQYF.

The chain recombines TRBV7-9 with TRBJ2-7, with 7 bases matching TRBD1. Germline V gives CDR1 SEHNR, CDR2 FQNEAQ (reference sequence). J was trimmed by 7 bases and V by 4 bases; bases with no gene match: 4. The CDR3 spans 12 residues. CDR3 amino acids: CASSSQGIEQYF. Written as DNA, the CDR3 is TGTGCCAGCAGCTCACAGGGGATTGAGCAGTACTTC. Complete variable domain (other parts from reference TRBV7-9 and TRBJ2-7): DTGVSQNPRHKITKRGQNVTFRCDPISEHNRLYWYRQTLGQGPEFLTYFQNEAQLEKSRLLSDRFSAERPKGSFSTLEIQRTEQGDSAMYLCASSSQGIEQYFGPGTRLTVT.

The chain recombines TRBV2 with TRBJ1-1; a weak D match, TRBD1 (5 bases). Deletions cut 1 base from V and 3 bases from J, with 12 bases between. Germline V gene data show CDR1 as SNHLY and CDR2 as FYNNEI. This CDR3 is 15 amino acids long. The CDR3 spells CASSEESQGYTEAFF. CDR3 DNA sequence: TGTGCCAGCAGTGAAGAGTCCCAGGGCTACACTGAAGCTTTCTTT.

The chain links TRBV7-3 to TRBJ2-7; D might be TRBD2 (6 bases). The CDR3 is 15 residues long. The V end was cut by 4 bases, the J end by 2 bases, with 15 bases between. In germline, CDR1 is SGHTA, CDR2 FQGTGA. CDR3 in amino acids: CASSSLGGSPYEQYF. DNA of the CDR3: TGTGCCAGCAGCTCCCTGGGGGGTTCTCCCTACGAGCAGTACTTC.

To note about this clone: Germline is not matched at one junction end, which may reflect a read error. The chain has TRBV5-4 and TRBJ1-6; TRBD1 agrees at 7 bases. The length of the CDR3 is 15 residues. The V gene's germline CDR1 is SGHNT and CDR2 YYREEE (reference sequence). CDR3: CANSFSGTARLSLHF. Here the CDR3 DNA reads TGTGCCAACAGCTTTTCCGGGACAGCCAGATTATCGCTCCACTTT.

The CDR3 sequence: CASSSFGTSGRPDTQYF. The CDR3 DNA reads TGTGCCAGTAGTTCCTTTGGGACTAGCGGACGCCCCGATACGCAGTATTTT. The J gene is TRBJ2-3, the V gene TRBV19, with 11 bases fitting TRBD2. CDR1 is LNHDA and CDR2 is SQIVND in the germline V gene (reference sequence). Trimming at V came to 5 bases and at J to 6 bases, leaving 13 bases not matched to a gene. This CDR3 comprises 17 residues.

The chain couples TRBV5-4 to TRBJ2-1; no definite D call. The CDR3 is 15 residues long. Germline loops: CDR1 SGHNT, CDR2 YYREEE (reference sequence). V dropped 0 bases and J dropped 8 bases, with 15 bases sitting between them. The CDR3 region is CASSLETSGFDEQFF. CDR3 nucleotide sequence: TGTGCCAGCAGCTTGGAAACGTCGGGTTTCGATGAGCAGTTCTTC.

The genes are TRBV10-3 and TRBJ2-3, with D hard to call. Germline values: CDR1 ENHRY, CDR2 SYGVKD. CDR3 length equals 15 residues. Trimming removed 0 bases at V and 4 bases at J, with 11 bases between. The chain's CDR3 is CAISESTRLADTQYF. CDR3 DNA: TGTGCCATCAGTGAGTCCACACGCCTGGCAGATACGCAGTATTTT.

The chain combines TRBV19 with TRBJ2-7; 7 bases map to TRBD1. V was clipped by 3 bases and J by 2 bases; unmatched bases: 7. This CDR3 contains 15 residues. Germline assignment: CDR1 LNHDA and CDR2 SQIVND (reference sequence). In DNA, the CDR3 is TGTGCCAGTAGTATCACGATGACAGGGACCTACGAGCAGTACTTC. It yields the protein CASSITMTGTYEQYF.

This clone came up a few times. The chain has TRBV9 and TRBJ2-7; 8 nucleotides match TRBD2. CDR1 is SGDLS, CDR2 YYNGEE, per germline. With 0 bases clipped from V and 4 bases from J, the junction kept 6 bases outside the gene matches. The CDR3 consists of 15 residues. CDR3 bases: TGTGCCAGCAGCGTAGCGGGAGGGTCCTTATACGAGCAGTACTTC. Translated, it gives CASSVAGGSLYEQYF.

V gene TRBV4-1 combines with J gene TRBJ2-5; possibly TRBD2 for D (6 bases). Germline V lookup: CDR1 MGHRA, CDR2 YSYEKL. Trimming removed 3 bases from V and 1 base from J, with 12 bases in between. There are 15 residues in the CDR3. CDR3 bases: TGCGCCAGCAGCCAGGTACTAGCCTTCCAAGAGACCCAGTACTTC. Its protein product is CASSQVLAFQETQYF.